The next 31 T cell receptor beta chains were all read from a single sample in a study of beta chain features in type 1 diabetes. Reverse transcription of all isolated RNA meant that expressed TCRB transcripts were sequenced. Data came from immunoSEQ multiplex PCR; TCRdb stores just in-frame clones and leaves some out. The sample records around 320,000 clones, 13% to 15% being singletons. Sequencing was done on a sample of central memory CD4+ T cells from blood. The receptors stem from a man in his thirties or forties in good health.

This clone has a handful of counts. The CDR3 bases are TGCGCCAGCAGCTTGCCCGGGATTTCCTACGAGCAGTACTTC. Protein product: CASSLPGISYEQYF. The V and J genes are TRBV5-1 and TRBJ2-7; TRBD2 might be the D (5 bases). Germline V gene data show CDR1 as SGHRS and CDR2 as YFSETQ. This CDR3 region has 14 residues. V lost 1 base and J lost 1, with 9 bases in between.

Only a few counts were recorded for this clone. This chain uses TRBV6-1 with TRBJ1-6; 8 nucleotides agree with TRBD1. This CDR3 has 15 amino acids. The V gene end was trimmed by 4 bases and the J gene end by 6 bases; junction bases not matched to a gene: 5. Germline V gives CDR1 MNHNS, CDR2 SASEGT. CDR3 in amino acids: CASSVAGGGNSPLHF. CDR3 DNA: TGTGCCAGCAGTGTCGCAGGGGGCGGTAATTCACCCCTCCACTTT.

The genes are TRBV7-2 and TRBJ1-1; D unclear. The V end lost 3 bases, the J end lost 3 bases, and 11 bases lay between the germline ends. Germline CDR1 reads SGHTA; CDR2 reads FQGNSA. The CDR3 spans 14 residues. DNA for the CDR3: TGTGCCAGCAGCTTTTCCATTCAAGACACTGAAGCTTTCTTT. Protein product: CASSFSIQDTEAFF.

This clone was observed many times. The gene calls are TRBV2 and TRBJ1-6, with D unresolved. Trimming cost V 11 bases and J 9 bases, with 14 bases left between them. CDR1 and CDR2 (germline): SNHLY, FYNNEI. This CDR3 region has 12 residues. CDR3 loop: CARGMSGSPLHF. The CDR3 DNA reads TGTGCCCGAGGGATGAGTGGTTCACCCCTCCACTTT.

This clone was found many times. The genes are TRBV15 and TRBJ1-5, with 9 bases aligning to TRBD1. The CDR3 sequence is 18 residues long. The germline CDR1 and CDR2 sequences are LNHNV and YYDKDF (reference sequence). The junction had 6 bases not matched to a gene; V was cut back by 0 bases and J by 0 bases. The chain's CDR3 is CATSRDTGTGYSNQPQHF. The DNA of the CDR3 is TGTGCCACCAGCAGAGATACTGGGACAGGGTATAGCAATCAGCCCCAGCATTTT. The full variable domain, in which reference TRBV15 and TRBJ1-5 provide the parts outside the CDR3, is DAMVIQNPRYQVTQFGKPVTLSCSQTLNHNVMYWYQQKSSQAPKLLFHYYDKDFNNEADTPDNFQSRRPNTSFCFLDIRSPGLGDTAMYLCATSRDTGTGYSNQPQHFGDGTRLSIL.

Only a few counts were recorded for this clone. This chain links TRBV4-3 with TRBJ2-3; the D is unclear. Trimming left V 0 bases short and J 0 bases short, with 13 bases between. CDR3 length: 17 residues. Germline CDR1 LGHNA, CDR2 YSLEER. The CDR3 reads CASSQDWGQTSTDTQYF. CDR3 DNA sequence: TGCGCCAGCAGCCAAGATTGGGGTCAGACTAGCACAGATACGCAGTATTTT.

The V and J genes are TRBV9 and TRBJ2-1; 7 bases align to TRBD2. The CDR3 is made up of 13 amino acids. The germline CDR1 and CDR2 sequences are SGDLS and YYNGEE. Trimming removed 0 bases from V and 13 bases from J; junction bases left unmatched: 7. The CDR3 coding sequence is TGTGCCAGCAGCGTAGGCCAGCTAGCGGAACAGTTCTTC. Its translation: CASSVGQLAEQFF.

The CDR3 region has the DNA TGTGCCAGCAGCGGCCTAGGGGGAGAGACCCAGTACTTC. Translated, it gives CASSGLGGETQYF. This rearrangement joins TRBV9 to TRBJ2-5, with D possibly matching TRBD1 (6 bases). The CDR3 has 13 amino acids. CDR1 is SGDLS, CDR2 YYNGEE, per germline. The ends were cut back, 3 bases at V and 4 bases at J, with 10 bases in the middle.

This sequence joins TRBV7-7 and TRBJ2-1; 12 positions match TRBD2. Germline V CDR1 and CDR2: SSHAT, FNYEAQ (reference sequence). The CDR3 covers 13 residues. CDR3 DNA sequence: TGTGCTAGCGGGCTAGCGGGAGGGTATGAGCAGTTCTTC. Translating gives CASGLAGGYEQFF.

This rearrangement joins TRBV15 to TRBJ1-5, with D unclear. Trimming took 1 base from V and 6 from J, leaving 10 bases between them. The CDR3 extends over 14 amino acids. The germline V gene encodes CDR1 LNHNV and CDR2 YYDKDF (reference sequence). Here the CDR3 reads CATSRGFEGQPQHF. The CDR3 region has the DNA TGTGCCACCAGCAGAGGATTTGAGGGTCAGCCCCAGCATTTT. The full variable domain, completed using reference TRBV15 and TRBJ1-5, is DAMVIQNPRYQVTQFGKPVTLSCSQTLNHNVMYWYQQKSSQAPKLLFHYYDKDFNNEADTPDNFQSRRPNTSFCFLDIRSPGLGDTAMYLCATSRGFEGQPQHFGDGTRLSIL.

V usage is TRBV27 and J usage is TRBJ2-4; the match to TRBD1 covers 9 bases. V shed 5 bases and J 8 bases; nucleotides not matched to a gene: 7. The germline gives CDR1 MNHEY, CDR2 SMNVEV (reference sequence). The CDR3 spans 14 residues. CDR3 sequence: CASSEYRGRDIQYF. In DNA, the CDR3 is TGTGCCAGCAGTGAATACAGGGGGCGCGACATTCAGTACTTC.

This clone appeared a few times. CDR3 sequence: CASRGPGANVLTF. CDR3 bases: TGTGCCAGCAGGGGCCCTGGGGCCAACGTCCTGACTTTC. The genes are TRBV9 and TRBJ2-6; D call uncertain. Looked up from germline, CDR1 is SGDLS and CDR2 is YYNGEE. This CDR3 region has 13 residues. Trimming shortened V by 5 bases and J by 2 bases, and 5 bases separated the two germline ends.

This clone was observed a few times. V is TRBV19 and J is TRBJ1-5; weak D call: TRBD1 (6 bases). Germline V CDR1 and CDR2: LNHDA, SQIVND (reference sequence). Trimming stripped 5 bases from V and 7 bases from J, with 12 bases between. This CDR3 is 13 amino acids long. The CDR3 spells CASSANREQPQHF. CDR3 in DNA: TGTGCCAGTAGTGCCAACAGGGAACAGCCCCAGCATTTT.

This clone was found a few times. The V and J genes are TRBV4-1 and TRBJ2-5, with D maybe TRBD2 (5 bases). The CDR3 is 16 residues long. CDR1 is MGHRA, CDR2 YSYEKL, per germline. V was cut by 3 bases and J by 2 bases, with 16 bases left in between. The CDR3 spells CASSQGGGRTQETQYF. For the CDR3, the DNA is TGCGCCAGCAGCCAGGGTGGCGGGCGGACTCAAGAGACCCAGTACTTC.

V usage is TRBV4-2 and J usage is TRBJ2-2; no clear D. The CDR3 sequence is 14 residues long. V was trimmed by 4 bases and J by 1 base, leaving 7 bases between them. Per germline, CDR1 LGHNA and CDR2 YNFKEQ. This CDR3 reads CASSRTRNTGELFF. CDR3 coding DNA: TGTGCCAGCAGCCGCACTCGGAACACCGGGGAGCTGTTTTTT.

The gene calls are TRBV7-2 and TRBJ1-2; D call uncertain. Germline loops: CDR1 SGHTA, CDR2 FQGNSA. V lost 1 base and J 4 bases, leaving 4 bases between the germline ends. The CDR3 runs 12 residues. The CDR3 protein is CASSLVTYGYTF. Written as DNA, the CDR3 is TGTGCCAGCAGCTTAGTTACCTATGGCTACACCTTC.

This clone was seen only a few times. At the DNA level, this CDR3 is encoded by other sequences in the same sample as well. This chain links TRBV7-2 with TRBJ2-7; 9 nucleotides agree with TRBD1. J was trimmed by 2 bases and V by 5 bases; bases with no gene match: 1. This CDR3 has 13 amino acids. CDR1 and CDR2 (germline): SGHTA, FQGNSA. The CDR3 DNA reads as TGTGCCAGCAGCCGGGACAGGGCCTACGAGCAGTACGTC. This translates into CASSRDRAYEQYV.

This clone was observed a handful of times. The chain uses TRBV9 and TRBJ2-5; 11 bases align to TRBD2. The CDR3 has 18 amino acids. The germline CDR1 and CDR2 sequences are SGDLS and YYNGEE. Trimming cost V 4 bases and J 1 base; bases outside gene matches: 12. CDR3 bases: TGTGCCAGCAGCCCCCGAGGTAGCGGGGGGGATATCCAAGAGACCCAGTACTTC. Translated: CASSPRGSGGDIQETQYF.

This clone was recorded a few times. CDR3 sequence (DNA): TGCGCCAGCAGCCCCACCCCCCTGGACCACTACAATGAGCAGTTCTTC. It translates to CASSPTPLDHYNEQFF. The chain links TRBV4-3 to TRBJ2-1; the D is unclear. Germline CDR1 is LGHNA and CDR2 is YSLEER. V lost 4 bases and J 3 bases, leaving 16 bases between the germline ends. This CDR3 has 16 residues.

The chain combines TRBV7-2 with TRBJ2-5; unclear D gene. Trimming took 4 bases from V and 2 from J, leaving 8 bases between them. The germline V gene encodes CDR1 SGHTA and CDR2 FQGNSA. The CDR3 spans 13 residues. The CDR3, as DNA: TGTGCCAGCAGCTCCCGACCACAAGAGACCCAGTACTTC. It yields the protein CASSSRPQETQYF.

There are a few counts of this clone. The chain links TRBV5-4 to TRBJ2-5; no reliable D call. The CDR3 has 15 residues. Germline V gives CDR1 SGHNT, CDR2 YYREEE (reference sequence). Trimming stripped 3 bases from V and 1 base from J, with 13 bases between. This chain's CDR3 is CASSSKQSSQETQYF. The CDR3 DNA reads as TGTGCCAGCAGCTCCAAGCAGAGTTCCCAAGAGACCCAGTACTTC. The full variable domain, in which reference TRBV5-4 and TRBJ2-5 provide the parts outside the CDR3, is ETGVTQSPTHLIKTRGQQVTLRCSSQSGHNTVSWYQQALGQGPQFIFQYYREEENGRGNFPPRFSGLQFPNYSSELNVNALELDDSALYLCASSSKQSSQETQYFGPGTRLLVL.

This rearrangement joins TRBV4-3 to TRBJ1-4; unclear D gene. In germline, CDR1 is LGHNA, CDR2 YSLEER. Trimming left V 0 bases short and J 7 bases short, with 6 bases between. This CDR3 comprises 13 residues. The CDR3 protein is CASSQERGEKLFF. DNA for the CDR3: TGCGCCAGCAGCCAAGAACGGGGTGAAAAACTGTTTTTT.

The chain has TRBV14 and TRBJ2-1, with 7 bases aligning to TRBD1. The CDR3 extends over 15 amino acids. The V gene's germline CDR1 is SGHDN and CDR2 FVKESK. After removal of 2 bases from V and 9 bases from J, the junction contained 10 bases not matched to a gene. The CDR3 nucleotides read TGTGCCAGCAGCCAAAGGGCCCAAAACAGGGGTGAGCAGTTCTTC. Its protein product is CASSQRAQNRGEQFF.

V is TRBV7-2 and J is TRBJ1-1, with a tentative D call TRBD1 (6 bases). The CDR3 is made up of 14 amino acids. Trimming stripped 4 bases from V and 4 bases from J, with 13 bases between. Germline CDR1 reads SGHTA; CDR2 reads FQGNSA. CDR3 in amino acids: CASSSGVIVTEAFF. CDR3 DNA: TGTGCCAGCAGCTCAGGGGTGATTGTCACTGAAGCTTTCTTT.

J is TRBJ1-2 and V is TRBV7-8; 7 bases line up with TRBD1. The ends lost 2 bases at V and 0 bases at J; junction bases unmatched: 3. Germline CDR1 SGHVS, CDR2 FQNEAQ. This CDR3 is 15 amino acids long. For the CDR3, the DNA is TGTGCCAGCAGCTTACAGGGGGGGCCTAACTATGGCTACACCTTC. This translates into CASSLQGGPNYGYTF.

This clone was recorded a few times. J is TRBJ2-5 and V is TRBV5-1, with D hard to call. The V end was cut by 5 bases, the J end by 0 bases, with 2 bases between. Germline assignment: CDR1 SGHRS and CDR2 YFSETQ. This CDR3 has 11 amino acids. CDR3 in DNA: TGCGCCAGCAGAGACCAAGAGACCCAGTACTTC. It codes for CASRDQETQYF.

This clone has just a few counts. The chain has TRBV11-1 and TRBJ1-4; D is unresolved. V shed 9 bases and J shed 8 bases, with 1 base lying between them. The length of the CDR3 is 8 residues. CDR1 is SGHAT, CDR2 FQDESV, per germline (reference sequence). CDR3 sequence reads: CAREKLFF. The CDR3 DNA is TGTGCCAGAGAAAAACTGTTTTTT.

The chain recombines TRBV4-3 with TRBJ2-1, with 8 bases identical to TRBD2. Germline values: CDR1 LGHNA, CDR2 YSLEER. The CDR3 is 18 amino acids. V lost 0 bases and J lost 0; bases outside the gene matches: 7. The CDR3 spells CASSQEGAGGGSYNEQFF. The CDR3, as DNA: TGCGCCAGCAGCCAAGAAGGGGCCGGGGGGGGCTCCTACAATGAGCAGTTCTTC.

V is TRBV7-2 and J is TRBJ2-7; 7 bases fit TRBD1. The V segment lost 1 base and the J segment 4 bases; nucleotides outside the gene matches: 1. The CDR3 spans 13 residues. CDR1 is SGHTA, CDR2 FQGNSA, per germline. CDR3 protein: CASSLETGYEQYF. The CDR3 bases are TGTGCCAGCAGCTTAGAGACAGGGTACGAGCAGTACTTC.

This clone was observed a handful of times. This chain connects TRBV19 to TRBJ2-3, with D possibly matching TRBD1 (6 bases). Germline CDR1 reads LNHDA; CDR2 reads SQIVND (reference sequence). V was clipped by 10 bases and J by 2 bases, with 16 bases between them. The length of the CDR3 is 14 residues. The CDR3 DNA is TGTGCCACCTCCCCGAAGGGGGACACAGATACGCAGTATTTT. Translated: CATSPKGDTDTQYF. Full variable domain (rest looked up from reference TRBV19 and TRBJ2-3): DGGITQSPKYLFRKEGQNVTLSCEQNLNHDAMYWYRQDPGQGLRLIYYSQIVNDFQKGDIAEGYSVSREKKESFPLTVTSAQKNPTAFYLCATSPKGDTDTQYFGPGTRLTVL.

This chain links TRBV7-2 with TRBJ2-3, with a weak D call TRBD2 (6 bases). The CDR3 has 14 residues. Germline values: CDR1 SGHTA, CDR2 FQGNSA. V gave up 5 bases and J gave up 1 base, with 10 bases separating them. In DNA form, the CDR3 reads TGTGCCAGCAGCCAGGGACTCCGCACAGATACGCAGTATTTT. Its translation is CASSQGLRTDTQYF. Filled out from reference TRBV7-2 and TRBJ2-3, the complete variable domain reads GAGVSQSPSNKVTEKGKDVELRCDPISGHTALYWYRQSLGQGLEFLIYFQGNSAPDKSGLPSDRFSAERTGGSVSTLTIQRTQQEDSAVYLCASSQGLRTDTQYFGPGTRLTVL.